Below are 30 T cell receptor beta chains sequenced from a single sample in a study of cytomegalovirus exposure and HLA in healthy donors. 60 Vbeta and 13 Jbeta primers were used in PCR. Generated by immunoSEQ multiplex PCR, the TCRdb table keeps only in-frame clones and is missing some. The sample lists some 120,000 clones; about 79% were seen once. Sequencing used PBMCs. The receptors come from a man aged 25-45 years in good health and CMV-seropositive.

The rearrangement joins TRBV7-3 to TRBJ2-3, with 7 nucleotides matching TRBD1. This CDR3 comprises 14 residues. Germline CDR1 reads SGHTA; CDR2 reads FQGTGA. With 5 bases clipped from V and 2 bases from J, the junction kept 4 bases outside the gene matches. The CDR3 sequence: CASSVDRDTDTQYF. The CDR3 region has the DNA TGTGCCAGCAGCGTTGACAGGGACACAGATACGCAGTATTTT.

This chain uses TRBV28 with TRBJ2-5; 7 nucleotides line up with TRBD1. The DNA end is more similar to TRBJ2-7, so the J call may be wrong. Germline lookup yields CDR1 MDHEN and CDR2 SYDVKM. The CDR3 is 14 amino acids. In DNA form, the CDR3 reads TGTGCCAGCAGTTTAGCAGGGGGAGCCTACGAGCAGTACTTC. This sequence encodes CASSLAGGAYEQYF.

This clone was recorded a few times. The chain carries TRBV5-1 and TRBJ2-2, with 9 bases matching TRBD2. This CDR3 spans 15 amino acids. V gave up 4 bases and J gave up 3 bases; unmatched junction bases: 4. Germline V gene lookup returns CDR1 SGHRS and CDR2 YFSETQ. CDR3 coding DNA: TGCGCCAGCAGCCTTGTAGCGGGAGACACCGGGGAGCTGTTTTTT. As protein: CASSLVAGDTGELFF.

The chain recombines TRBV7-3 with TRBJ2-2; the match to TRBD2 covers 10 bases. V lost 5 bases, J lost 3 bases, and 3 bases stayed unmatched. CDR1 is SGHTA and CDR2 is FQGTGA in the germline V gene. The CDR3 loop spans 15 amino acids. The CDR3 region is CASSAGTSDTGELFF. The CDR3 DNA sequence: TGTGCCAGCAGCGCCGGGACTAGCGACACCGGGGAGCTGTTTTTT. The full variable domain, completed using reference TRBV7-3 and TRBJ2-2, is GAGVSQTPSNKVTEKGKYVELRCDPISGHTALYWYRQSLGQGPEFLIYFQGTGAADDSGLPNDRFFAVRPEGSVSTLKIQRTERGDSAVYLCASSAGTSDTGELFFGEGSRLTVL.

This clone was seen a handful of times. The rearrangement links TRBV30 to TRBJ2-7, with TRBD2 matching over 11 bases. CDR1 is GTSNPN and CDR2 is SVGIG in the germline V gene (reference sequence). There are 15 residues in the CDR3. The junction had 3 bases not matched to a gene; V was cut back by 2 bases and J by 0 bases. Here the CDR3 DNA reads TGTGCCTGGAGTCTAGCGGGGGGTTTCTCCTACGAGCAGTACTTC. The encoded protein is CAWSLAGGFSYEQYF.

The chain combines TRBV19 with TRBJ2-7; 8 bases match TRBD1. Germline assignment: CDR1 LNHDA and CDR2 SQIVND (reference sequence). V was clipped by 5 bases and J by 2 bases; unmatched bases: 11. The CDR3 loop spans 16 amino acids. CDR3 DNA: TGTGCCAGTAGTGGGGTGATAGGACAGGGAGCCTACGAGCAGTACTTC. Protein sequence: CASSGVIGQGAYEQYF.

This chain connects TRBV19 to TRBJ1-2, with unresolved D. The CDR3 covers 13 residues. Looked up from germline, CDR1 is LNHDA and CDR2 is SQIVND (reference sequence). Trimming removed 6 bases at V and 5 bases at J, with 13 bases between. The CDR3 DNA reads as TGTGCCAGTAGGGAGGACGGATTTTATGGCTACACCTTC. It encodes CASREDGFYGYTF. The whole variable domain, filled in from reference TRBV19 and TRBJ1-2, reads DGGITQSPKYLFRKEGQNVTLSCEQNLNHDAMYWYRQDPGQGLRLIYYSQIVNDFQKGDIAEGYSVSREKKESFPLTVTSAQKNPTAFYLCASREDGFYGYTFGSGTRLTVV.

CDR3 nucleotides: TGTGCCAGCAGCTCCTCGATGCGGGGATCGTACGAGCAGTACTTC. Protein product: CASSSSMRGSYEQYF. The chain joins TRBV5-4 to TRBJ2-5, with D perhaps matching TRBD2 (6 bases). The J call is uncertain, as TRBJ2-7 better fits the DNA end. Germline V lookup: CDR1 SGHNT, CDR2 YYREEE (reference sequence). CDR3 length: 15 residues.

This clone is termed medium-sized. The CDR3 protein is CASSDSRDRGYEQYF. CDR3 DNA sequence: TGTGCCAGCAGTGACTCAAGGGACAGGGGCTACGAGCAGTACTTC. This chain connects TRBV2 to TRBJ2-7; 10 bases align to TRBD1. V gave up 3 bases and J gave up 3 bases; unmatched junction bases: 5. This CDR3 has 15 residues. CDR1 and CDR2 from the germline V gene are SNHLY and FYNNEI.

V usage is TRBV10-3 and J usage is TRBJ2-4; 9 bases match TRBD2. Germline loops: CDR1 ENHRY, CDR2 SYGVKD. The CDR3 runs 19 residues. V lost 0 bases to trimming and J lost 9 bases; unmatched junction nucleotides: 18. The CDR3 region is CAISESLRASGTSVGIQYF. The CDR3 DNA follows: TGTGCCATCAGTGAGTCTCTGCGGGCTAGCGGGACCTCGGTGGGCATTCAGTACTTC.

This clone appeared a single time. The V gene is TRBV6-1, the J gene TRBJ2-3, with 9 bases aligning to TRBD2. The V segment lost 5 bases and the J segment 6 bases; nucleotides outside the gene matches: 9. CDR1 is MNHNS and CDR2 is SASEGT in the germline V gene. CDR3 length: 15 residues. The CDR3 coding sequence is TGTGCCAGCAGTAGACTAGCGGTAGGTGGGGATACGCAGTATTTT. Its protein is CASSRLAVGGDTQYF.

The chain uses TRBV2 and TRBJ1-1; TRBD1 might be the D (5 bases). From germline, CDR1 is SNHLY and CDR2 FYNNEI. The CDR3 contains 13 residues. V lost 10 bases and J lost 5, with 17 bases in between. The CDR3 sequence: CATLGQGGTEAFF. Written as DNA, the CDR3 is TGTGCCACTCTGGGGCAGGGAGGAACTGAAGCTTTCTTT.

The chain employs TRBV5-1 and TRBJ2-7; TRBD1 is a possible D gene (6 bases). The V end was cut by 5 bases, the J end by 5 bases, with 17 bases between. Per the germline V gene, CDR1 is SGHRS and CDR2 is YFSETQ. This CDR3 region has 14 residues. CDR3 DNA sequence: TGCGCCAGCAGGGCCCTGACAGGTACTCACGAGCAGTACTTC. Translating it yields CASRALTGTHEQYF. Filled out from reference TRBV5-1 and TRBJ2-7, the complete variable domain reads KAGVTQTPRYLIKTRGQQVTLSCSPISGHRSVSWYQQTPGQGLQFLFEYFSETQRNKGNFPGRFSGRQFSNSRSEMNVSTLELGDSALYLCASRALTGTHEQYFGPGTRLTVT.

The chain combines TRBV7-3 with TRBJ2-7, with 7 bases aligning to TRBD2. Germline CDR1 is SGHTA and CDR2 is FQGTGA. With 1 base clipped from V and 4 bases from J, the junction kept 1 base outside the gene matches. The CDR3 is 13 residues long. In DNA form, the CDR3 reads TGTGCCAGCAGCTTAATTAGCGGGTACGAGCAGTACTTC. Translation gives CASSLISGYEQYF. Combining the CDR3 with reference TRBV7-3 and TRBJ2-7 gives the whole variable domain GAGVSQTPSNKVTEKGKYVELRCDPISGHTALYWYRQSLGQGPEFLIYFQGTGAADDSGLPNDRFFAVRPEGSVSTLKIQRTERGDSAVYLCASSLISGYEQYFGPGTRLTVT.

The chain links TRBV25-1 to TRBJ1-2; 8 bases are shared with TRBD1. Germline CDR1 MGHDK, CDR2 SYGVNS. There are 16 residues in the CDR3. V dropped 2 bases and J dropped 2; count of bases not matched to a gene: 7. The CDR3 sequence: CASSEPGTGGNYGYTF. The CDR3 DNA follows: TGTGCCAGCAGTGAACCCGGGACAGGTGGGAACTATGGCTACACCTTC.

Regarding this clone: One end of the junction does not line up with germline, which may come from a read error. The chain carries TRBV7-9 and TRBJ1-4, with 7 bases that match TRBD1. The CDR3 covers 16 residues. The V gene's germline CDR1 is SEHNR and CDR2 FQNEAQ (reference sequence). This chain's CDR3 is CSSSSFTGVFNEKLFF. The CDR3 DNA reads TGTTCCAGCAGCTCCTTCACAGGGGTTTTTAATGAAAAACTGTTTTTT.

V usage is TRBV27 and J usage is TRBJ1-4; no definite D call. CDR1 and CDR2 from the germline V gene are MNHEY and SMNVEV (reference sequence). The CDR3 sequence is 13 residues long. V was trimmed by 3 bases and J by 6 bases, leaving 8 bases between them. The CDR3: CASSFTRDEKLFF. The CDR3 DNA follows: TGTGCCAGCAGTTTTACTAGGGATGAAAAACTGTTTTTT.

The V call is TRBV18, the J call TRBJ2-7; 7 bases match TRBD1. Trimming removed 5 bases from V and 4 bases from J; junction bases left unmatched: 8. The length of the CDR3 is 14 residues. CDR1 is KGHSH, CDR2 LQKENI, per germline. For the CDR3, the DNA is TGTGCCAGCTCAACTTCGACAGGGAGTTACGAGCAGTACTTC. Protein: CASSTSTGSYEQYF.

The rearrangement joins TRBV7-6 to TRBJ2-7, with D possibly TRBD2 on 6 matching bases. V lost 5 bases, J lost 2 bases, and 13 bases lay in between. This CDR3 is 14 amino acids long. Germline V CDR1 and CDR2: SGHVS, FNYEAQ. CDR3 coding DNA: TGTGCCAGCAGCCCCGGGACTGGGACCTACGAGCAGTACTTC. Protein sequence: CASSPGTGTYEQYF.

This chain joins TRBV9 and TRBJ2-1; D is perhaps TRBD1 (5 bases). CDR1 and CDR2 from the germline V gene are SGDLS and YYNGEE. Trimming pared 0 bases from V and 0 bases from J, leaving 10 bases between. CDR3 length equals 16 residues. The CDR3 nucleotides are TGTGCCAGCAGCGTAGGTAGGGGAATCTCCTACAATGAGCAGTTCTTC. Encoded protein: CASSVGRGISYNEQFF.

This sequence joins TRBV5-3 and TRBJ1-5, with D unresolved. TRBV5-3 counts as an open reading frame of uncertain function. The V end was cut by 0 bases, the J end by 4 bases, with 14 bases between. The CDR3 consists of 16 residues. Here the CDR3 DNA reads TGTGCCAGAAGCTTGGCGAGCGGGTTTGGTAATCAGCCCCAGCATTTT. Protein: CARSLASGFGNQPQHF.

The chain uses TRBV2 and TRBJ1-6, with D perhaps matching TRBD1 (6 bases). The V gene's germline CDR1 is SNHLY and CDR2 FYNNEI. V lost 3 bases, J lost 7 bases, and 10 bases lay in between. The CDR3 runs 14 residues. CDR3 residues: CASSEQGMNSPLHF. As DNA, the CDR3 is TGTGCCAGCAGTGAGCAGGGGATGAATTCACCCCTCCACTTT.

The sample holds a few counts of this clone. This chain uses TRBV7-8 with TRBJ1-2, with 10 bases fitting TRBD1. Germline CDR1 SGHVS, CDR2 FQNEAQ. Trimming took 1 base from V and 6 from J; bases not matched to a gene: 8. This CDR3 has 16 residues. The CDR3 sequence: CASSLEAGQGRNGYTF. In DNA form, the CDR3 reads TGTGCCAGCAGCTTAGAAGCGGGACAGGGGAGGAATGGCTACACCTTC.

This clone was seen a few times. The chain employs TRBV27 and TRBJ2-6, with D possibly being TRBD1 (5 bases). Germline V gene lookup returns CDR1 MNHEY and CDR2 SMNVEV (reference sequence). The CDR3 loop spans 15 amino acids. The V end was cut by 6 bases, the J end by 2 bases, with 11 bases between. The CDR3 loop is CASRARATGANVLTF. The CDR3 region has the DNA TGTGCCAGCAGAGCCAGGGCCACTGGGGCCAACGTCCTGACTTTC.

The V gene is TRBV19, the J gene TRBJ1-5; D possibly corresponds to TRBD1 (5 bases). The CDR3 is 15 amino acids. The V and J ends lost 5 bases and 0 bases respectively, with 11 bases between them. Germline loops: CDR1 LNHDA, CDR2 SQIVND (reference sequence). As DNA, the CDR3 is TGTGCCAGTAGTCCAGGGATGGGTAGCAATCAGCCCCAGCATTTT. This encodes CASSPGMGSNQPQHF.

In nucleotides, the CDR3 is TGCGCCAGCAGCTTGGGGGGAGGACAGGGGGGCAATCAGCCCCAGCATTTT. This encodes CASSLGGGQGGNQPQHF. The genes are TRBV5-1 and TRBJ1-5; 10 bases fit TRBD1. The CDR3 runs 17 residues. Germline V gene sequence: CDR1 SGHRS, CDR2 YFSETQ. J was trimmed by 2 bases and V by 0 bases; bases with no gene match: 5.

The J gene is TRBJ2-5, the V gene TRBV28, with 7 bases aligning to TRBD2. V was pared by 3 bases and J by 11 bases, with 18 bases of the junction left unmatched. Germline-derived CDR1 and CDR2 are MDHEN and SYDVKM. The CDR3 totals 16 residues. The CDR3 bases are TGTGCCAGCAGTTTTCGAGTTTTTAGGAGCGCGGGAGAGCAGTACTTC. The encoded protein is CASSFRVFRSAGEQYF.

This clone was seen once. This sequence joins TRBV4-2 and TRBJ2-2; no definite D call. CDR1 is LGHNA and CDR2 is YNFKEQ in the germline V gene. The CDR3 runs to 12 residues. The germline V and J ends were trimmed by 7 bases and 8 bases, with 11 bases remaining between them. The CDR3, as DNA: TGTGCCAGCACCAACGTTCTAGGGGAGCTGTTTTTT. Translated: CASTNVLGELFF.

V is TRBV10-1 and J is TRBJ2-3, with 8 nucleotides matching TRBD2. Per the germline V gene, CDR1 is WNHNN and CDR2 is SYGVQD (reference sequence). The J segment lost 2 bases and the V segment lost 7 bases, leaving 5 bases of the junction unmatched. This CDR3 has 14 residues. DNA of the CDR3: TGCGCCAGCATTGGCGGGGGGAACACAGATACGCAGTATTTT. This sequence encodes CASIGGGNTDTQYF.

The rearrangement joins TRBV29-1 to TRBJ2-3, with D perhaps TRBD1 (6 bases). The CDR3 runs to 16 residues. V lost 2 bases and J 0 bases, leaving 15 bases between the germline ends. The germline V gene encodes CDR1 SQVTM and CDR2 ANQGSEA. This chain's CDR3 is CSVETVPGESTDTQYF. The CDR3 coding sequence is TGCAGCGTTGAAACGGTTCCAGGGGAAAGCACAGATACGCAGTATTTT.